The T cell receptor (beta chain) under discussion was sequenced for a study of blood T cell repertoires in COVID-19. Across the whole study: The United States, Italy and Spain provided the acute and convalescent COVID-19 samples.

Germline loops: CDR1 MNHNS, CDR2 SASEGT. The CDR3 runs to 13 residues. The V gene lost 3 bases and the J gene lost 3 bases, with 6 bases spanning the gap. Original processing methods: Reference gene primers were amplified, and this amplification served to estimate nucleated cell counts. Some clones are missing from TCRdb's copy, which holds only in-frame ones; the method was immunoSEQ multiplex PCR. V and J calls and clone size are copied from that table; D and trimming were computed from the DNA. The table lists about 61,000 clones, about nine tenths of them singletons, with around a fifth in the top ten.

The clonotype originates from a woman aged 45-65 years with active or convalescent COVID-19. Sequencing was carried out using peripheral blood. The V and J genes are TRBV6-1 and TRBJ2-1, with no clear D. The CDR3 nucleotides read TGTGCCAGCAGTGATAGACACTACAATGAGCAGTTCTTC. Amino acids: CASSDRHYNEQFF.